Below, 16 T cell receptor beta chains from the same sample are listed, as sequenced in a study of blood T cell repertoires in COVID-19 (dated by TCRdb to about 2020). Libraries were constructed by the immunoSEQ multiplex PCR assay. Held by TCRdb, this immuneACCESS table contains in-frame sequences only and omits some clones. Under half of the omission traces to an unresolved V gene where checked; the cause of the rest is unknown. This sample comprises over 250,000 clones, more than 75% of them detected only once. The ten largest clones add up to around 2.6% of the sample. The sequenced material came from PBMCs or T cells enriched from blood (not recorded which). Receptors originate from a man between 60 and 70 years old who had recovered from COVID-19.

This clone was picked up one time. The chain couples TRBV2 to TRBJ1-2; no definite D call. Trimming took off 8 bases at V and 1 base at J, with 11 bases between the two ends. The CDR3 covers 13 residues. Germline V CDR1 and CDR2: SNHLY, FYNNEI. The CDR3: CASCGNLNYGYTF. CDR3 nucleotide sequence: TGTGCCAGCTGCGGGAATCTTAACTATGGCTACACCTTC.

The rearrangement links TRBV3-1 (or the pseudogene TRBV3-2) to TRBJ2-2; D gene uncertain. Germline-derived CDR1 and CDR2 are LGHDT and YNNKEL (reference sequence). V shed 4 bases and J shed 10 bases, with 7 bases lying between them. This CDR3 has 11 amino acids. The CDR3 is CASSRASELFF. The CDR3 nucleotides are TGTGCCAGCAGCCGGGCCTCGGAGCTGTTTTTT.

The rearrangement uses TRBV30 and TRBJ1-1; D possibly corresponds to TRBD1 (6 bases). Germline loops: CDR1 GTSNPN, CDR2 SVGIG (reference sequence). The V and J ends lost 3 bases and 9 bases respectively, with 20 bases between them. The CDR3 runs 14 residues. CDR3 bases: TGTGCCTGGAGCCCCGGACGGGGGGGCTCCCAAGCTTTCTTT. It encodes CAWSPGRGGSQAFF.

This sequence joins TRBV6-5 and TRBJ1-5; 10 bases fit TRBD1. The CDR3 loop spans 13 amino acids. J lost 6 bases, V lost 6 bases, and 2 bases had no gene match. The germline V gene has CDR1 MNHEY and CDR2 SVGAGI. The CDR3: CASRGQGFQPQHF. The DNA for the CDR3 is TGTGCCAGCAGGGGACAGGGGTTTCAGCCCCAGCATTTT.

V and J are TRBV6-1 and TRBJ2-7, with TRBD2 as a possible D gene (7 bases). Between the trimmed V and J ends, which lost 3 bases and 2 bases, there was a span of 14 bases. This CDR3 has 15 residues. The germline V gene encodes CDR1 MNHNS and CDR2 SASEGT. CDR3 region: CASSEVGGGTYEQYF. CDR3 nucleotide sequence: TGTGCCAGCAGTGAGGTAGGGGGAGGGACCTACGAGCAGTACTTC.

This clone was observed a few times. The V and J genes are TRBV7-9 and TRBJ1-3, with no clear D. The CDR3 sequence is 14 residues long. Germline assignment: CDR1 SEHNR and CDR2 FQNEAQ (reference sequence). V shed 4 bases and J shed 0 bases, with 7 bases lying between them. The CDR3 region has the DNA TGTGCCAGCAGCTCTCCCCGCTCTGGAAACACCATATATTTT. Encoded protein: CASSSPRSGNTIYF.

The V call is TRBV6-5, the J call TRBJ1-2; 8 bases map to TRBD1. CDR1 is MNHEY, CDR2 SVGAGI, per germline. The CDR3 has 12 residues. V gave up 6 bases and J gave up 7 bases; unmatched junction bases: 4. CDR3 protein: CASRTGEGGYTF. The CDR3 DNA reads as TGTGCCAGCAGGACAGGGGAGGGTGGCTACACCTTC.

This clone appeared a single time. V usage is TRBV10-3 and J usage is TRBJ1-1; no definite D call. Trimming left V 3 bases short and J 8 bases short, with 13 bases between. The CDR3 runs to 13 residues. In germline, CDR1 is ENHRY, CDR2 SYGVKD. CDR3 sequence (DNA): TGTGCCATCAGTGATAACCCCTCGCGGGAAGCTTTCTTT. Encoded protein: CAISDNPSREAFF.

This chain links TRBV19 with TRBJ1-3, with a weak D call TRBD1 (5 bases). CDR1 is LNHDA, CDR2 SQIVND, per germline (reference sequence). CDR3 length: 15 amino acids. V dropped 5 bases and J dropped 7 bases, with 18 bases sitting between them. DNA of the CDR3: TGTGCCAGTAGTGCAGACGGGACTGCCTTCAACACCATATATTTT. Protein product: CASSADGTAFNTIYF.

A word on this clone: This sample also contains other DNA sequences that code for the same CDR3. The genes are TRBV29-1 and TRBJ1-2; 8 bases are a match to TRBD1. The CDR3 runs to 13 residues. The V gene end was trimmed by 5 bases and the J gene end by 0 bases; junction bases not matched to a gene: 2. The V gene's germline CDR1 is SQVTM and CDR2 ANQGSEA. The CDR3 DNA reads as TGCAGCGTTCTGACAGGGGCTAACTATGGCTACACCTTC. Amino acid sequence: CSVLTGANYGYTF.

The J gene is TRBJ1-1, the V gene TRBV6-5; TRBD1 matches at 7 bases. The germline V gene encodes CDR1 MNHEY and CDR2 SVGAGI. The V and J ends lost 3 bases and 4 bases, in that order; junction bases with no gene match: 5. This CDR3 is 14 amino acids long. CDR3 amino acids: CASSYQGGRTEAFF. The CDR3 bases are TGTGCCAGCAGTTATCAGGGGGGTCGCACTGAAGCTTTCTTT.

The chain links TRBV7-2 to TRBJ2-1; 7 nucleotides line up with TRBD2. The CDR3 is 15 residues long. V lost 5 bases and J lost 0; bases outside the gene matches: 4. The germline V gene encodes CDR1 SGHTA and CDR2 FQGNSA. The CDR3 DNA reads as TGTGCCAGCAGCGCTGGGGGGGGCTCCTACAATGAGCAGTTCTTC. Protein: CASSAGGGSYNEQFF.

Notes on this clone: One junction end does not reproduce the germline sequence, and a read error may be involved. The CDR3 loop is CASSLGAPLQETQYF. CDR3 nucleotide sequence: TGTGCTAGCAGCTTAGGGGCCCCCCTTCAGGAGACCCAGTACTTC. V is TRBV7-7 and J is TRBJ2-5, with TRBD1 as a possible D gene (5 bases). There are 15 residues in the CDR3. CDR1 is SSHAT and CDR2 is FNYEAQ in the germline V gene (reference sequence).

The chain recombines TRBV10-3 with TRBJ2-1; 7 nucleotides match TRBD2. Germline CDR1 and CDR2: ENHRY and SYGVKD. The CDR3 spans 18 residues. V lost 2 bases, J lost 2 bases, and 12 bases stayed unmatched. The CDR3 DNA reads TGTGCCATCAGTGAGGGTTTGGGCGGGAGAGGTGCCTACAATGAGCAGTTCTTC. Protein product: CAISEGLGGRGAYNEQFF.

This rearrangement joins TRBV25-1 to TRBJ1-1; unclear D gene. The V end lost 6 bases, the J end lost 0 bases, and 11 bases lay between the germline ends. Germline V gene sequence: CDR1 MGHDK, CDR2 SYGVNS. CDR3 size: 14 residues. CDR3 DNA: TGTGCCAGCAGGGAGGCCAGGATGAACACTGAAGCTTTCTTT. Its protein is CASREARMNTEAFF.

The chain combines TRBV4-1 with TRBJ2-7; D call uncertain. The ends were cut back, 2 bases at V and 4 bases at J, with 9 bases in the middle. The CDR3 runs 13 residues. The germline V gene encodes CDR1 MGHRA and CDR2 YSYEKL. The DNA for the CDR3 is TGCGCCAGCAGCCAAAGAGAGGCTTACGAGCAGTACTTC. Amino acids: CASSQREAYEQYF.